This TCR beta chain was observed in a study of blood T cell repertoires in COVID-19. The CDR3 is 14 amino acids. V dropped 2 bases and J dropped 2 bases, with 9 bases sitting between them. Here immunoSEQ multiplex PCR was the method, and the copy in TCRdb shows in-frame clones only, minus some. The sample yields about 100,000 clones, roughly 92% seen once. Specimen: peripheral blood. The rearrangement joins TRBV23-1 to TRBJ2-5; D remains ambiguous. TRBV23-1 is annotated as an ORF whose role is uncertain. This TCR came from a man aged 60-69 years with acute or convalescent COVID-19. CDR3: CASSQPEIQETQYF. The DNA for the CDR3 is TGCGCCAGCAGTCAACCAGAAATTCAAGAGACCCAGTACTTC.